Below are 13 T cell receptor beta chains sequenced from a single sample in a study of T cell changes during pregnancy in multiple sclerosis. Generated by immunoSEQ multiplex PCR, the TCRdb table keeps only in-frame clones and is missing some. This sample has 30,000 to 45,000 clones, with about 91% found just once. The sample in question was CD8+ T cells from peripheral blood mononuclear cells, obtained before pregnancy. These receptors originate from a female donor with multiple sclerosis, enrolled in a pregnancy study.

The chain combines TRBV6-6 with TRBJ2-1; the match to TRBD2 covers 7 bases. J was trimmed by 6 bases and V by 2 bases; bases with no gene match: 1. Germline values: CDR1 MNHNY, CDR2 SVGAGI (reference sequence). CDR3 length equals 13 residues. The CDR3 region has the DNA TGTGCCAGCAGTTACAGGACTAGCAATGAGCAGTTCTTC. Translation: CASSYRTSNEQFF.

This chain links TRBV28 with TRBJ2-1; TRBD1 matches at 9 bases. The CDR3 contains 15 residues. With 2 bases clipped from V and 10 bases from J, the junction kept 9 bases outside the gene matches. Per germline, CDR1 MDHEN and CDR2 SYDVKM. CDR3 amino acids: CASSLTAGTGREQFF. CDR3 in DNA: TGTGCCAGCAGTTTAACGGCCGGGACAGGGAGAGAGCAGTTCTTC.

Notes on this clone: In the same sample, other DNA sequences code for this CDR3. This chain uses TRBV4-3 with TRBJ1-1, with D possibly TRBD1 on 6 matching bases. The germline V and J ends were trimmed by 3 bases and 3 bases, with 14 bases remaining between them. This CDR3 has 15 residues. Germline lookup yields CDR1 LGHNA and CDR2 YSLEER. CDR3: CASSQDGQRYTEAFF. The CDR3 bases are TGCGCCAGCAGCCAGGATGGACAGCGCTACACTGAAGCTTTCTTT.

Here the CDR3 DNA reads TGCGCCAGCAGTTACAGGGTACACACGAGGATTGAGCAGTTCTTC. It translates to CASSYRVHTRIEQFF. The chain recombines TRBV10-1 with TRBJ2-1, with D possibly matching TRBD1 (6 bases). Trimming removed 5 bases from V and 9 bases from J, with 20 bases in between. Germline values: CDR1 WNHNN, CDR2 SYGVQD (reference sequence). The CDR3 is made up of 15 amino acids.

On this clone itself: This sample includes further DNA sequences coding for the same CDR3. This chain uses TRBV6-5 with TRBJ2-3; TRBD1 matches at 9 bases. CDR1 is MNHEY and CDR2 is SVGAGI in the germline V gene. This CDR3 comprises 14 residues. After removal of 3 bases from V and 3 bases from J, the junction contained 1 base not matched to a gene. CDR3 amino acids: CASSYGQGTDTQYF. DNA of the CDR3: TGTGCCAGCAGTTATGGACAGGGGACAGATACGCAGTATTTT.

The chain joins TRBV11-2 to TRBJ2-3, with D unresolved. The V end was cut by 4 bases, the J end by 0 bases, with 8 bases between. Looked up from germline, CDR1 is SGHAT and CDR2 is FQNNGV. The CDR3 totals 14 residues. CDR3 coding DNA: TGTGCCAGCAGCTCCTCGGGTAGCACAGATACGCAGTATTTT. Translation gives CASSSSGSTDTQYF.

By share of the sample, this clone is hyperexpanded. The CDR3 nucleotides are TGTGCCAGCAGTAGGGCGGGAGGGACGTATACGCAGTATTTT. This codes for CASSRAGGTYTQYF. The genes are TRBV27 and TRBJ2-3; 9 nucleotides match TRBD2. After removal of 5 bases from V and 7 bases from J, the junction contained 7 bases not matched to a gene. Germline values: CDR1 MNHEY, CDR2 SMNVEV (reference sequence). The CDR3 runs 14 residues.

The chain couples TRBV27 to TRBJ2-7; 7 bases map to TRBD1. V lost 5 bases and J lost 4; bases outside the gene matches: 11. CDR1 MNHEY and CDR2 SMNVEV come from the germline V gene (reference sequence). CDR3 length: 15 amino acids. The CDR3 DNA reads as TGTGCCAGCAGTCCAGTAAGGGGGCTGGCTTACGAGCAGTACTTC. Translating gives CASSPVRGLAYEQYF.

The V gene is TRBV4-3, the J gene TRBJ2-1; D uncertain. CDR1 is LGHNA, CDR2 YSLEER, per germline. This CDR3 has 16 amino acids. V lost 4 bases, J lost 0 bases, and 13 bases lay in between. CDR3 nucleotide sequence: TGCGCCAGCAGCCCCGAGGTGGAGTCCTCCTACAATGAGCAGTTCTTC. This codes for CASSPEVESSYNEQFF.

The V gene is TRBV4-1, the J gene TRBJ2-3, with 7 bases identical to TRBD1. The CDR3 covers 15 residues. Losses at the gene ends were 0 bases for V and 5 bases for J; bases not matched to a gene: 5. Germline CDR1 reads MGHRA; CDR2 reads YSYEKL. The CDR3 DNA reads TGCGCCAGCAGCCAAGATAGACAGGGCGGAGATACGCAGTATTTT. Translated, it gives CASSQDRQGGDTQYF.

This clone was counted a single time. The chain combines TRBV21-1 with TRBJ2-6; whether TRBD1, the table's D call, matches the DNA was not checked. TRBV21-1 is an annotated pseudogene. The CDR3 sequence is 20 residues long. The CDR3, as DNA: TGTGCCAGCAGCATGGGAGGCAGGGACAGGGAGTTCTCTGGGGCCAACGTCCTGACTTTC. Its translation is CASSMGGRDREFSGANVLTF.

This clone was detected only once. The chain joins TRBV6-1 to TRBJ2-1, with D unclear. The CDR3 sequence is 15 residues long. Germline values: CDR1 MNHNS, CDR2 SASEGT. The V end lost 1 base, the J end lost 0 bases, and 7 bases lay between the germline ends. CDR3 loop: CASSEGPSSYNEQFF. The CDR3 DNA sequence: TGTGCCAGCAGTGAAGGCCCGAGCTCCTACAATGAGCAGTTCTTC.

The chain carries TRBV28 and TRBJ2-3, with D perhaps matching TRBD1 (6 bases). CDR3 length: 19 amino acids. V lost 1 base and J lost 0, with 20 bases in between. Germline V gives CDR1 MDHEN, CDR2 SYDVKM. In nucleotides, the CDR3 is TGTGCCAGCAGTTTATCGGCGGTAGGGGGTATCTCTAGCACAGATACGCAGTATTTT. Translating gives CASSLSAVGGISSTDTQYF. The full variable domain, rest sourced from reference TRBV28 and TRBJ2-3, is DVKVTQSSRYLVKRTGEKVFLECVQDMDHENMFWYRQDPGLGLRLIYFSYDVKMKEKGDIPEGYSVSREKKERFSLILESASTNQTSMYLCASSLSAVGGISSTDTQYFGPGTRLTVL.